The entry below describes one T cell receptor beta chain. Its antigen remains undetermined. No base quality values were provided; no much bigger clone lies one nucleotide off. Ends trimmed: V by 6 bases, J by 3 bases; bases unmatched to a gene: 9. According to the germline V gene, CDR1 reads MDHEN and CDR2 reads SYDVKM. From the cysteine up to the phenylalanine, the CDR3 has a length of 16 residues. Only the CDR3 region is kept as DNA, spanning 48 bases read in frame from base 1. This sample was taken from a study of OX40 agonist ivuxolimab in advanced cancers. Background on the whole study: The costimulatory receptor OX40 (CD134) was targeted by ivuxolimab, a fully human IgG2 agonistic monoclonal antibody. Intravenous ivuxolimab was administered to patients every 2 weeks at six dose levels: 0.01, 0.1, 0.3, 1.5, 3 and 10 mg/kg. Of the roughly 50 dose-escalation patients, hepatocellular carcinoma was present in about 20, melanoma in approximately 15, renal cell carcinoma in 9 and head and neck cancer in 9. In the dose-escalation cohort, approximately 80% of patients were male, and the mean age was around 65 years with a range of roughly 23 to 79. Prior anti-PD-1, anti-PD-L1 or anti-CTLA-4 therapy was permitted, and roughly two fifths of dose-escalation patients had received checkpoint inhibitors. Partial responses were achieved by three dose-escalation patients, of whom one had hepatocellular carcinoma and two had cutaneous melanoma. Peripheral TCRbeta sequencing aimed to test whether ivuxolimab altered TCR sequence diversity and caused clonal T-cell expansion. The paper describes the monotherapy dose-escalation part (N ≈ 52 patients) of the phase I trial of ivuxolimab. Study-wide findings and limitations: In partial responders in the 0.1-3.0 mg/kg groups, normalized peripheral clonal expansion was found to be among the lowest, especially among CD8+ T cells. The antigen specificity of the clonally expanded peripheral T cells was not determined. Low levels of normalized T-cell clonal expansion were also shown by some nonresponding patients. After ivuxolimab, more expanded clones were found on average in CD8+ T cells than in CD4+ T cells. At doses from 0.1 to 3.0 mg/kg, clonal expansion was seen in both CD4+ and CD8+ blood T cells between baseline and week 6.

Genomic DNA was isolated from the sorted cells so that the TCRbeta CDR3 region could be sequenced. TCRbeta CDR3 regions were sequenced using the immunoSEQ Assay. Drawn from immuneACCESS, this table holds only the in-frame rearrangements with V and J called that TCRdb kept. Clones are partly lost; checked studies trace under half to an unresolved V gene and leave the rest unexplained. The sample table lists 130,000 or so clones, just over 90% of them with a count of one. The ten largest clones represent over 0.15% of the sample. Patients with a history of autoimmune disease or receiving systemic immunosuppression were excluded from the trial. Peripheral blood for TCR sequencing was drawn from every dose cohort at baseline, at cycle 4 day 1 and at cycle 7 day 1. Samples were obtained from an open-label, multicenter, first-in-human phase I dose-escalation trial of ivuxolimab. Adults with locally advanced or metastatic melanoma, renal cell carcinoma, hepatocellular carcinoma or head and neck squamous cell carcinoma were enrolled in the trial. Before TCR sequencing, CD4+ T cells and CD8+ T cells were sorted from peripheral blood as separate populations.

The sample consisted of CD4+ or CD8+ T cells sorted from blood, taken in a trial of the OX40 agonist ivuxolimab. In this chain, TRBV28 is recombined with TRBJ2-1; TRBD2 agrees with 9 junctional bases. The TCR was taken from an adult with an advanced solid tumor such as melanoma, head and neck, liver or kidney cancer. CDR3 sequence: CASSHMGLASYNEQFF. The DNA reads TGTGCCAGCAGCCACATGGGACTAGCCAGCTACAATGAGCAGTTCTTC.